Following are 29 T cell receptor beta chains from one sample sequenced in a study of blood T cell repertoires in COVID-19. Using immunoSEQ multiplex PCR, the repertoire was profiled, and TCRdb retains in-frame clones only, with some absent. The sample carries a few hundred thousand clones, approximately 90% recorded once. Input material: PBMCs or T cells enriched from blood (not recorded which). The source of these receptors is a woman aged 60-70 years who had recovered from COVID-19.

The genes are TRBV19 and TRBJ2-1; 11 bases are a match to TRBD2. Germline CDR1 is LNHDA and CDR2 is SQIVND (reference sequence). The J segment lost 1 base and the V segment lost 4 bases, leaving 6 bases of the junction unmatched. The CDR3 runs to 17 residues. This CDR3 reads CASSTLAGGPSYNEQFF. The CDR3 DNA reads as TGTGCCAGTAGTACTTTAGCGGGGGGGCCGTCCTACAATGAGCAGTTCTTC.

The chain links TRBV11-2 to TRBJ2-7; TRBD1 aligns across 10 bases. CDR3 length: 15 amino acids. The V gene's germline CDR1 is SGHAT and CDR2 FQNNGV. J was trimmed by 3 bases and V by 5 bases; bases with no gene match: 7. CDR3 nucleotides: TGTGCCAGCAGCCGGGGACAGGGGCCAAACTACGAGCAGTACTTC. Its translation is CASSRGQGPNYEQYF.

V usage is TRBV5-5 and J usage is TRBJ1-2; 7 nucleotides match TRBD1. The CDR3 totals 14 residues. The V segment lost 0 bases and the J segment 3 bases; nucleotides outside the gene matches: 2. Germline CDR1 reads SGHKS; CDR2 reads YYEKEE (reference sequence). For the CDR3, the DNA is TGTGCCAGCAGCTTGGGACAGGGCGACTATGGCTACACCTTC. Encoded protein: CASSLGQGDYGYTF. Full variable domain (missing parts from reference TRBV5-5 and TRBJ1-2): DAGVTQSPTHLIKTRGQQVTLRCSPISGHKSVSWYQQVLGQGPQFIFQYYEKEERGRGNFPDRFSARQFPNYSSELNVNALLLGDSALYLCASSLGQGDYGYTFGSGTRLTVV.

The gene calls are TRBV5-1 and TRBJ1-1; 7 bases are shared with TRBD1. V shed 4 bases and J 5 bases; nucleotides not matched to a gene: 2. The CDR3 is 12 residues long. CDR1 and CDR2 from the germline V gene are SGHRS and YFSETQ. CDR3 DNA sequence: TGCGCCAGCAGCGCCAGGGGGACTGAAGCTTTCTTT. Protein product: CASSARGTEAFF.

V gene TRBV7-8 combines with J gene TRBJ1-5; TRBD1 agrees at 7 bases. V shed 5 bases, J shed 4 bases, and the junction held 5 bases outside the gene matches. Germline CDR1 is SGHVS and CDR2 is FQNEAQ. The CDR3 is made up of 14 amino acids. The CDR3 region has the DNA TGTGCCAGCAGCCGGGACAGATTTAATCAGCCCCAGCATTTT. Translated, it gives CASSRDRFNQPQHF.

This clone was recorded a few times. The V and J genes are TRBV5-6 and TRBJ2-7, with 9 bases matching TRBD1. The CDR3 is 14 amino acids. The V segment lost 3 bases and the J segment 3 bases; nucleotides outside the gene matches: 4. Per the germline V gene, CDR1 is SGHDT and CDR2 is YYEEEE. CDR3: CASSSGTGYYEQYF. The CDR3 nucleotides are TGTGCCAGCAGCTCCGGGACAGGGTACTACGAGCAGTACTTC.

This sequence joins TRBV7-6 and TRBJ2-7, with D possibly matching TRBD1 (5 bases). The CDR3 spans 14 residues. CDR1 and CDR2 from the germline V gene are SGHVS and FNYEAQ. The V end was cut by 2 bases, the J end by 3 bases, with 11 bases between. The CDR3 sequence is CASSLPGPIYEQYF. CDR3 DNA sequence: TGTGCCAGCAGCTTACCAGGGCCCATCTACGAGCAGTACTTC.

The chain recombines TRBV2 with TRBJ2-2; the match to TRBD2 covers 14 bases. After removal of 6 bases from V and 6 bases from J, the junction contained 6 bases not matched to a gene. Germline CDR1 is SNHLY and CDR2 is FYNNEI. The CDR3 is 16 residues long. The CDR3 region is CASSPGLAGGPGELFF. CDR3 bases: TGTGCCAGCAGCCCCGGACTAGCGGGGGGCCCCGGGGAGCTGTTTTTT.

V and J are TRBV7-2 and TRBJ2-7, with unresolved D. Trimming stripped 7 bases from V and 3 bases from J, with 16 bases between. The CDR3 extends over 14 amino acids. CDR1 SGHTA and CDR2 FQGNSA come from the germline V gene. In nucleotides, the CDR3 is TGTGCCAGCAACCTTACCCTGCCCGGCTACGAGCAGTACGTC. Its translation: CASNLTLPGYEQYV.

The rearrangement joins TRBV7-2 to TRBJ2-7, with 8 bases that match TRBD1. The germline V gene encodes CDR1 SGHTA and CDR2 FQGNSA. The V and J ends lost 0 bases and 2 bases, in that order; junction bases with no gene match: 9. The length of the CDR3 is 17 residues. The CDR3: CASSLAPQGATTYEQYV. CDR3 sequence (DNA): TGTGCCAGCAGCTTAGCTCCGCAGGGGGCAACGACCTACGAGCAGTACGTC.

V and J are TRBV6-5 and TRBJ2-7, with a tentative D call TRBD2 (6 bases). The germline V gene has CDR1 MNHEY and CDR2 SVGAGI. The CDR3 consists of 13 residues. With 6 bases removed from V and 5 bases from J, the gap between germline ends came to 14 bases. The CDR3 coding sequence is TGTGCCAGCAGGGTAAGGGGAGGCAACGAGCAGTACTTC. Protein product: CASRVRGGNEQYF.

The V and J genes are TRBV3-1 (or the pseudogene TRBV3-2) and TRBJ2-4, with 7 bases identical to TRBD1. V trimming: 10 bases; J trimming: 7 bases; junction bases outside the gene matches: 16. The CDR3 is 15 residues long. Germline CDR1 LGHDT, CDR2 YNNKEL (reference sequence). CDR3 residues: CATSNFDRAINIQYF. The DNA of the CDR3 is TGTGCCACCTCAAACTTTGACAGGGCCATCAACATTCAGTACTTC.

This clone was observed once. The chain carries TRBV7-8 and TRBJ1-1; D is uncertain. The CDR3 totals 14 residues. Germline V CDR1 and CDR2: SGHVS, FQNEAQ. The germline V and J ends were trimmed by 3 bases and 0 bases, with 8 bases remaining between them. CDR3 amino acids: CASSLRVLNTEAFF. The CDR3, as DNA: TGTGCCAGCAGCTTGAGGGTACTGAACACTGAAGCTTTCTTT.

This chain links TRBV10-2 with TRBJ1-1; 8 bases are shared with TRBD1. CDR1 and CDR2 (germline): WSHSY, SAAADI. Trimming at V came to 4 bases and at J to 7 bases, leaving 5 bases not matched to a gene. The CDR3 runs to 13 residues. CDR3 coding DNA: TGCGCCAGCAGTGTAAGCGGGACAGGTGAAGCTTTCTTT. The encoded protein is CASSVSGTGEAFF.

J is TRBJ2-5 and V is TRBV7-2, with 8 nucleotides matching TRBD2. The CDR3 is 16 amino acids. From germline, CDR1 is SGHTA and CDR2 FQGNSA. V was pared by 6 bases and J by 5 bases, with 14 bases of the junction left unmatched. In nucleotides, the CDR3 is TGTGCCAGCAGGCCCGGGCAAGCGGGGGTAGTGGAGACCCAGTACTTC. Its translation: CASRPGQAGVVETQYF.

The rearrangement uses TRBV5-1 and TRBJ1-2; possibly TRBD1 for D (5 bases). The CDR3 sequence is 15 residues long. V lost 1 base, J lost 8 bases, and 18 bases lay in between. Germline lookup yields CDR1 SGHRS and CDR2 YFSETQ. CDR3: CASSLMDGREDGYTF. The CDR3 nucleotides read TGCGCCAGCAGCTTGATGGACGGCAGGGAGGACGGCTACACCTTC. The entire variable domain, with the rest obtained from reference TRBV5-1 and TRBJ1-2, is as follows: KAGVTQTPRYLIKTRGQQVTLSCSPISGHRSVSWYQQTPGQGLQFLFEYFSETQRNKGNFPGRFSGRQFSNSRSEMNVSTLELGDSALYLCASSLMDGREDGYTFGSGTRLTVV.

The gene calls are TRBV6-8 and TRBJ1-4; TRBD1 aligns across 9 bases. Germline-derived CDR1 and CDR2 are MNHGY and SAAAGT. V trimming: 7 bases; J trimming: 7 bases; junction bases outside the gene matches: 10. CDR3 length: 15 residues. The CDR3 coding sequence is TGTGCCAGCACCTCTAACAGGGGGCGTGCTGAAAAACTGTTTTTT. Its translation: CASTSNRGRAEKLFF.

J is TRBJ2-2 and V is TRBV7-2; no firm D call. The germline gives CDR1 SGHTA, CDR2 FQGNSA. This CDR3 is built from 14 residues. V was pared by 1 base and J by 0 bases, with 3 bases between. CDR3: CASSLVTNTGELFF. CDR3 in DNA: TGTGCCAGCAGCTTAGTTACGAACACCGGGGAGCTGTTTTTT.

The chain recombines TRBV5-1 with TRBJ1-2; D call uncertain. V lost 3 bases and J 2 bases, leaving 8 bases between the germline ends. CDR3 length: 13 residues. From germline, CDR1 is SGHRS and CDR2 YFSETQ. Here the CDR3 DNA reads TGCGCCAGCAGCTACGGACTGAACTATGGCTACACCTTC. Its translation is CASSYGLNYGYTF.

This clone occurred once. The gene calls are TRBV7-2 and TRBJ2-7; TRBD2 is a possible D gene (6 bases). The CDR3 is 14 residues long. Per germline, CDR1 SGHTA and CDR2 FQGNSA. The germline V and J ends were trimmed by 3 bases and 1 base, with 10 bases remaining between them. The CDR3 DNA follows: TGTGCCAGCAGCTTCCCGGGGGATTCCTACGAGCAGTACTTC. It codes for CASSFPGDSYEQYF. Together with reference TRBV7-2 and TRBJ2-7, the CDR3 gives the full variable domain: GAGVSQSPSNKVTEKGKDVELRCDPISGHTALYWYRQSLGQGLEFLIYFQGNSAPDKSGLPSDRFSAERTGGSVSTLTIQRTQQEDSAVYLCASSFPGDSYEQYFGPGTRLTVT.

CDR3 sequence reads: CASSTGTVSYNSPLHF. The CDR3 DNA is TGTGCCAGTAGTACGGGGACAGTCTCCTATAATTCACCCCTCCACTTT. This chain joins TRBV19 and TRBJ1-6, with TRBD1 matching over 7 bases. Germline V gene data show CDR1 as LNHDA and CDR2 as SQIVND (reference sequence). The V gene end was trimmed by 4 bases and the J gene end by 0 bases; junction bases not matched to a gene: 3. CDR3 length: 16 residues.

This chain connects TRBV28 to TRBJ1-4; possible D gene TRBD1, 6 bases. The CDR3 has 16 amino acids. The germline gives CDR1 MDHEN, CDR2 SYDVKM. Trimming left V 2 bases short and J 8 bases short, with 18 bases between. CDR3 sequence (DNA): TGTGCCAGCAGTTTAGGTGTCAATCCAACAGGGGAAAAACTGTTTTTT. The encoded protein is CASSLGVNPTGEKLFF.

Only one count was recorded for this clone. The junction departs from the called germline gene at one end, perhaps through a read error. Other DNA sequences of this sample code for an identical CDR3. This chain uses TRBV30 with TRBJ2-7, with TRBD1 matching 7 bases. Germline values: CDR1 GTSNPN, CDR2 SVGIG (reference sequence). This CDR3 comprises 15 residues. The CDR3 reads CAWTPGTALTYEQYF. CDR3 nucleotides: TGTGCCTGGACCCCGGGGACAGCTTTAACCTACGAGCAATACTTC.

This clone was picked up one time. The chain uses TRBV19 and TRBJ1-3, with 7 bases aligning to TRBD1. The germline V gene encodes CDR1 LNHDA and CDR2 SQIVND (reference sequence). This CDR3 has 16 amino acids. V shed 4 bases, J shed 4 bases, and the junction held 10 bases outside the gene matches. The CDR3, as DNA: TGTGCCAGTAGTACGCTCGAGACAGGGCGGGGAAACACCATATATTTT. Protein: CASSTLETGRGNTIYF.

The V call is TRBV10-3, the J call TRBJ1-4, with a possible D match to TRBD1 (5 bases). The germline gives CDR1 ENHRY, CDR2 SYGVKD. Deletions cut 5 bases from V and 4 bases from J, with 11 bases between. CDR3 length equals 14 residues. CDR3 bases: TGTGCCATCAGTTCAGGGTTTATTAATGAAAAACTGTTTTTT. It encodes CAISSGFINEKLFF.

The chain employs TRBV5-1 and TRBJ1-2, with TRBD1 identical over 9 bases. With V trimmed by 4 bases and J by 6 bases, 7 bases remained unmatched. Per germline, CDR1 SGHRS and CDR2 YFSETQ. The length of the CDR3 is 14 residues. The CDR3 loop is CASSAGQGVNGYTF. The CDR3 bases are TGCGCCAGCAGCGCGGGACAGGGTGTTAATGGCTACACCTTC.

J is TRBJ1-3 and V is TRBV15; 8 bases fit TRBD1. J gave up 6 bases and V 8 bases, and 9 bases lay outside the gene matches. Germline-derived CDR1 and CDR2 are LNHNV and YYDKDF (reference sequence). The CDR3 runs to 14 residues. The CDR3 spells CATGKDRVVNTIYF. The CDR3 bases are TGTGCCACCGGAAAGGACAGGGTAGTAAACACCATATATTTT.

V and J are TRBV6-5 and TRBJ1-1; TRBD1 might be the D (6 bases). Germline CDR1 and CDR2: MNHEY and SVGAGI. The CDR3 loop spans 15 amino acids. V lost 6 bases and J lost 1, with 15 bases in between. This CDR3 reads CASSPGGARNTEAFF. The CDR3 DNA reads TGTGCCAGCAGCCCCGGGGGGGCAAGGAACACTGAAGCTTTCTTT.

The rearrangement uses TRBV28 and TRBJ1-2; 9 bases map to TRBD1. The germline CDR1 and CDR2 sequences are MDHEN and SYDVKM. V gave up 7 bases and J gave up 6 bases; unmatched junction bases: 9. The CDR3 consists of 14 residues. DNA of the CDR3: TGTGCCAGCACCCCTCTTGGGACAGGGAATGGCTACACCTTC. Its translation: CASTPLGTGNGYTF.